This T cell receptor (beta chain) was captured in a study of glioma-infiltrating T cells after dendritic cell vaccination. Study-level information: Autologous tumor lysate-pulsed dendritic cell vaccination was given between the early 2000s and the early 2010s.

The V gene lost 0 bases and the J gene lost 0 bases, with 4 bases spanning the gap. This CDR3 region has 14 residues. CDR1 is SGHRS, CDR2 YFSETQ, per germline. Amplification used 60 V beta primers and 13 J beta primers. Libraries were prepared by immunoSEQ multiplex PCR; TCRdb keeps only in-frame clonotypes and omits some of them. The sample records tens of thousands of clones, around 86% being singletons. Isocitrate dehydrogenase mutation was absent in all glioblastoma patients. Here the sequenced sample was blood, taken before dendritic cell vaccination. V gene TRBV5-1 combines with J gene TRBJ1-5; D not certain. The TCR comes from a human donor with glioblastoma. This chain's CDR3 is CASSLDGSNQPQHF. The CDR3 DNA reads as TGCGCCAGCAGCTTGGACGGTAGCAATCAGCCCCAGCATTTT.